This entry concerns a single TCR beta chain. What it binds is not known. The data are from a study of post-analysis software for immune sequencing data. Looking at the study overall: Relapsing-remitting, secondary progressive and progressive-relapsing forms made up the multiple sclerosis disease courses. Overall study findings and caveats: A significant reduction in normalized Chao1 diversity was observed in multiple sclerosis patients versus controls. Comparison of patients with controls showed a handful of TRBV segments more frequent in patients, TRBV5-6, TRBV5-1 and TRBV20-1 among them.

TCR beta libraries were prepared from cDNA with unique molecular identifiers. Researchers reported 400,000 to 600,000 cDNA molecules coming from roughly 0.93 to 9.6 million T cells. TCRdb redid the calling of the PCR reads with MiXCR, one entry per CDR3 protein. The sample yields fewer than 900,000 distinct CDR3 sequences, about half seen once. V shed 2 bases and J shed 5 bases, with 11 bases lying between them. Looked up from germline, CDR1 is SQVTM and CDR2 is ANQGSEA. The CDR3 totals 13 residues. The specimen was blood. The sequence was collected from a girl under 18 with multiple sclerosis. The rearrangement joins TRBV29-1 to TRBJ2-3; no reliable D call. The CDR3 sequence is CSVEIGGVDTQYF. The CDR3 DNA follows: TGCAGCGTTGAAATCGGTGGGGTAGATACGCAGTATTTT.